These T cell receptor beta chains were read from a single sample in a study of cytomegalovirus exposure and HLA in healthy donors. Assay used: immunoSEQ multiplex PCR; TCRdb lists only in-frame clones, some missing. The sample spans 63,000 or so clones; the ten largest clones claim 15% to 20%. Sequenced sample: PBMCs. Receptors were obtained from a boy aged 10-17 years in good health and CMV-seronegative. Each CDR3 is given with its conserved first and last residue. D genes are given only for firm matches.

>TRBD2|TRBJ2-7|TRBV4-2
TGTGCCAGCAGCCATCCCGGGACTAGCGGGGGGACGACCTACGAGCAGTACTTC
CASSHPGTSGGTTYEQYF
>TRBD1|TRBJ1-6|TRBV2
TGTGCCAGCAAGAGACAGGGTGGTCCACCCCTCCACTTT
CASKRQGGPPLHF
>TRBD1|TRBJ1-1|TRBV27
TGTGCCAGCAGTCTATCTTCGACAGGGATGAACACTGAAGCTTTCTTT
CASSLSSTGMNTEAFF
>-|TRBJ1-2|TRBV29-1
-
CSVEAFWWTGGHF
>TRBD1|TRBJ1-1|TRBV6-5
TGTGCCATCCGGACAGGTAACACTGAAGCTTTCTTT
CAIRTGNTEAFF
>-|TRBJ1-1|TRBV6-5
TGTGCCAGCAGTAAGTTTCAGGGAGGCATCGCTGAAGCTTTCTTT
CASSKFQGGIAEAFF
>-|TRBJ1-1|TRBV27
TGTGCCAGCAGTTTAGGAGGGGACACTGAAGCTTTCTTT
CASSLGGDTEAFF
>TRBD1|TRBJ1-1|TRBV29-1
TGTAGCGTTGTCCCGACAGGGAGGACTGAAGCTTTCTTT
CSVVPTGRTEAFF
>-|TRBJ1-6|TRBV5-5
TGTGCCAGCAGCTTGTATCACTACAGGGTGCCCTATAATTCACCCCTCCACTTT
CASSLYHYRVPYNSPLHF
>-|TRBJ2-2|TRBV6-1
TGTGCCAGCAGGATCATAGGGGCCGGGGAGCTGTTTTTT
CASRIIGAGELFF
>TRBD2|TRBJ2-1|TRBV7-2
TGTGCCAGCAGCACTGGACTAGCGGTAAGAGAGCAGTTCTTC
CASSTGLAVREQFF
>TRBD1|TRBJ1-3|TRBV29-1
TGCAGCGTAAAGGACAGGGTAGGGAACACCATATATTTT
CSVKDRVGNTIYF
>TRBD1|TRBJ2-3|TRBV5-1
TGCGCCAGCGAGTCCAGGACAGGGGGCCCGACTAGCACAGATACGCAGTATTTT
CASESRTGGPTSTDTQYF
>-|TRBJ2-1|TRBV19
TGTGCCAGTAGTCGCACTAGCCCGTATGAGCAGTTCTTC
CASSRTSPYEQFF
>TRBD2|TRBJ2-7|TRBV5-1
TGCGCCAGCAGCGTCGGTGGTGAGGGACTAGCGGTTTCCTACGAGCAGTACTTC
CASSVGGEGLAVSYEQYF
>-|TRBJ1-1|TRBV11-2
TGTGCCAGCAGCGCGGGACGGCCGAACACTGAAGCTTTCTTT
CASSAGRPNTEAFF
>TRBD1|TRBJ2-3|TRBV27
TGTGCCAGCAGTACTGCCCTCGAAAGGGGGACAGCTAGCACAGATACGCAGTATTTT
CASSTALERGTASTDTQYF
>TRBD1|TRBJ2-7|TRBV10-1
TGCGCCACCGGACAGGGCCATGGGGAGCAGTACTTC
CATGQGHGEQYF
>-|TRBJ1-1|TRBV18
TGTGCCAGCTCACCGGCTAGGCGGCAGGGGAACACTGAAGCTTTCTTT
CASSPARRQGNTEAFF
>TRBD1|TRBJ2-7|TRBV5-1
TGCGCCAGCAGCTTTATGACAGGGGGCTGGAGAGAGCAGTACTTC
CASSFMTGGWREQYF
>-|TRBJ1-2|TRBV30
TGTGCCTGGAGTGTCCAATATGGCTACACCTTC
CAWSVQYGYTF
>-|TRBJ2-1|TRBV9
TGTGCCAGCAGCGTAACGCAGGGCTCTTACAATGAGCAGTTCTTC
CASSVTQGSYNEQFF
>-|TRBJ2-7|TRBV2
TGTGCCAGCAGTGAACCGCGCGGGGCAACCTATTACGAGCAGTACTTC
CASSEPRGATYYEQYF
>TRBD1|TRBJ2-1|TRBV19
TGTGCCAGTAGTATAGAAGGGACAGGGGGCAATGAGCAGTTCTTC
CASSIEGTGGNEQFF
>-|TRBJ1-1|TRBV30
TGTGCCTGGAGCCCTTATCGATACGGGGCTTTCTTT
CAWSPYRYGAFF
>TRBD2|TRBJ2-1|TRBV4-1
TGCGCCAGCAGCCAAGCGGCTACTAGCGGGAGTACTAATGAGCAGTTCTTC
CASSQAATSGSTNEQFF
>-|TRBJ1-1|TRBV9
TGTGCCAGCAGCTCCCCCCCGGGGGGCACTGAAGCTTTCTTT
CASSSPPGGTEAFF
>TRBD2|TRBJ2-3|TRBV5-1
TGCGCCAGCAGCTTGGGCGCGGGGGGGCCACAAGATACGCAGTATTTT
CASSLGAGGPQDTQYF
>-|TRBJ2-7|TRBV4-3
TGCGCCAGCAGCCAAGGAGACAGCTCCTACGAGCAGTACTTC
CASSQGDSSYEQYF
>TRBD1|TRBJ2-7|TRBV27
TGTGCCAGCAGTTCTCAGGGGGCCTACGAGCAGTACTTC
CASSSQGAYEQYF
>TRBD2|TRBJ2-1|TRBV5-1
TGCGCCAGCATCCAGCGGGAGGGATCTGGGTCCTACAATGAGCAGTTCTTC
CASIQREGSGSYNEQFF
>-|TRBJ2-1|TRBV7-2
TGTGCCAGCAGCTTAGGCAGGGACTCCTACAATGAGCAGTTCTTC
CASSLGRDSYNEQFF
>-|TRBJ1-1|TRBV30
TGTGCCTGGACCACATGGGGGGGGTCTACCACTGAAGCTTTCTTT
CAWTTWGGSTTEAFF
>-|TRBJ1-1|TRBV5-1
TGCGCCAGCAGCTTGCGGGACACTGAAGCTTTCTTT
CASSLRDTEAFF
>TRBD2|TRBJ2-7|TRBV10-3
TGTGCCATCAGTGACCCGGGACTAGCTGATCACGAGCAGTACTTC
CAISDPGLADHEQYF
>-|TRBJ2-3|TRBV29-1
TGCAGCGTTGGACAGGTCCTTAGCACAGATACGCAGTATTTT
CSVGQVLSTDTQYF
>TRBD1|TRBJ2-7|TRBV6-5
TGTGCCAGCAGTTACACGGGGGACAGGGGTTCCGAGCAGTACTTC
CASSYTGDRGSEQYF
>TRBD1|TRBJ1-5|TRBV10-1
TGCGCCAGCAGAATACAGGGGATCAATCAGCCCCAGCATTTT
CASRIQGINQPQHF
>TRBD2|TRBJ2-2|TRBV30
TGTGCCTCGAAATCCGGGACTAGCGGGAGGGCCGGGTTCCCCGGGGAGCTGTTTTTT
CASKSGTSGRAGFPGELFF
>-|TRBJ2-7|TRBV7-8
TGTGCCAGCAGCTTAGCTGCAGGGTACTCCTACGAGCAGTACTTC
CASSLAAGYSYEQYF
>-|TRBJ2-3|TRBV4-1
TGCGCCAGCAGCCAAGACAACTTCCGATGGAGCACAGATACGCAGTATTTT
CASSQDNFRWSTDTQYF
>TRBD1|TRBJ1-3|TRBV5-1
TGCGCCAGCAGCTCAACAGGGGACGGAAACACCATATATTTT
CASSSTGDGNTIYF
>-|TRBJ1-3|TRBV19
TGTGCCAGTAGTTGGCCAGGGCGGGGAAACACCATATATTTT
CASSWPGRGNTIYF
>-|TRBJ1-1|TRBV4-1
TGCGCCAGCAGCAACAACGACAGGTGGAACACTGAAGCTTTCTTT
CASSNNDRWNTEAFF
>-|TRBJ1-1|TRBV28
TGTGCCAGCAGTTTTGGGGCGGGGACTGAAGCTTTCTTT
CASSFGAGTEAFF
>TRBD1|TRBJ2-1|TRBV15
TGTGCCACCAGCAGAGGGACAGGGAATGAGCAGTTCTTC
CATSRGTGNEQFF
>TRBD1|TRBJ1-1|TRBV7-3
TGTGCCAGCAGCCCGACAGGGGGCCACACTGAAGCTTTCTTT
CASSPTGGHTEAFF
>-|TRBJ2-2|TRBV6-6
TGTGCCAGCAGCCCTACCTTAAACACCGGGGAGCTGTTTTTT
CASSPTLNTGELFF
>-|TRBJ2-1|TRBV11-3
TGTGCCAGCAGCTCGTCCGACTTCTTAACCTCCTACAATGAGCAGTTCTTC
CASSSSDFLTSYNEQFF
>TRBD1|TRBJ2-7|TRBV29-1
TGCAGCGTTTCCGGGACAGGCCTCTCCTACGAGCAGTACTTC
CSVSGTGLSYEQYF
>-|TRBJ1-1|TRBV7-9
TGTGCCAGCAATATGAACACTGAAGCTTTCTTT
CASNMNTEAFF